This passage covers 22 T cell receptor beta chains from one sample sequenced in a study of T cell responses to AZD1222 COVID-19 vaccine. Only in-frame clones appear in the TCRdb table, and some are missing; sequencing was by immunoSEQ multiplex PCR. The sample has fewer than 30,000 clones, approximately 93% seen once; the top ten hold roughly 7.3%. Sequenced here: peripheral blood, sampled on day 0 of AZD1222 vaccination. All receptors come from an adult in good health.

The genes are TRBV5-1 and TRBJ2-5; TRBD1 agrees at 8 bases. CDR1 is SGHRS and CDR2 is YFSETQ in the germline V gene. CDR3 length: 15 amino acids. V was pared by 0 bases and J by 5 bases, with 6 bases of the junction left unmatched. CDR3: CASSLVTGEWETQYF. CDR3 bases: TGCGCCAGCAGCTTGGTGACAGGGGAATGGGAGACCCAGTACTTC.

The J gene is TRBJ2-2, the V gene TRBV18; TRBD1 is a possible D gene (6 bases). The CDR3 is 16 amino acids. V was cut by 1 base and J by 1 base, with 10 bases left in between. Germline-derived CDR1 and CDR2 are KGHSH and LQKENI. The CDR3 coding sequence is TGTGCCAGCTCACCACGACAGGTTATGAACACCGGGGAGCTGTTTTTT. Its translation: CASSPRQVMNTGELFF. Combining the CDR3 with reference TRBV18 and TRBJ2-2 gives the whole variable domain NAGVMQNPRHLVRRRGQEARLRCSPMKGHSHVYWYRQLPEEGLKFMVYLQKENIIDESGMPKERFSAEFPKEGPSILRIQQVVRGDSAAYFCASSPRQVMNTGELFFGEGSRLTVL.

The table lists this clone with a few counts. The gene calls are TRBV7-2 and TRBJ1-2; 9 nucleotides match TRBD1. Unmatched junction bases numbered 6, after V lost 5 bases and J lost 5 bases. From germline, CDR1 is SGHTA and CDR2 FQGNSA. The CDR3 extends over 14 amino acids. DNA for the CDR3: TGTGCCAGCAGCCCAAGGACAGGGGAATATGGCTACACCTTC. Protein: CASSPRTGEYGYTF.

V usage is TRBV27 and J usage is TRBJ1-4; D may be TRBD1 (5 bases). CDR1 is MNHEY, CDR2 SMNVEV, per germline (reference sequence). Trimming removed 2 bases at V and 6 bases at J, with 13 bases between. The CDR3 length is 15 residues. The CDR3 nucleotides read TGTGCCAGCAGTTTACAGGGTCGAGGCGATGAAAAACTGTTTTTT. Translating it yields CASSLQGRGDEKLFF.

This CDR3 is CASSFTGDPEETQYF. CDR3 coding DNA: TGTGCCAGCAGCTTTACGGGGGACCCTGAAGAGACCCAGTACTTC. The chain employs TRBV5-6 and TRBJ2-5; the D gene is possibly TRBD2 (6 bases). The CDR3 is made up of 15 amino acids. V lost 2 bases, J lost 3 bases, and 14 bases lay in between. Germline V CDR1 and CDR2: SGHDT, YYEEEE.

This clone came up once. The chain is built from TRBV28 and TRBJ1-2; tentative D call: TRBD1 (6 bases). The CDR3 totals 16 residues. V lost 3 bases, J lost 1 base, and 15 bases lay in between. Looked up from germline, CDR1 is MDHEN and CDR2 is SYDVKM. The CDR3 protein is CASSFPRGTLNYGYTF. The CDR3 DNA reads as TGTGCCAGCAGTTTTCCAAGAGGGACACTTAACTATGGCTACACCTTC.

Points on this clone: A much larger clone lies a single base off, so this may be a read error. CDR3 nucleotide sequence: TGTGCCTGGAGTGCAGGGGCCTATGGCTACACCTTC. This sequence encodes CAWSAGAYGYTF. The V gene is TRBV30, the J gene TRBJ1-2; maybe TRBD1 (6 bases). This CDR3 comprises 12 residues. Germline V gives CDR1 GTSNPN, CDR2 SVGIG (reference sequence). Trimming took off 1 base at V and 4 bases at J, with 7 bases between the two ends.

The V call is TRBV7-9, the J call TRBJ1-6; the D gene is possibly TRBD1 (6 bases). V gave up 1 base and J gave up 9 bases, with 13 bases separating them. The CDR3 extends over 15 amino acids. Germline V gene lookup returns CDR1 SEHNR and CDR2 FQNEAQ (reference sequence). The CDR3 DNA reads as TGTGCCAGCAGCTTAGGCACCATCAGGGGTTCACCCCTCCACTTT. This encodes CASSLGTIRGSPLHF.

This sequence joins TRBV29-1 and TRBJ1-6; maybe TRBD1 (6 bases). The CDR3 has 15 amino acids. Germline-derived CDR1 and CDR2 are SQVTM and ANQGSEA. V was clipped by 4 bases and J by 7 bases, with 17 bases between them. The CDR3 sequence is CSVALSVDRNSPLHF. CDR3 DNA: TGCAGCGTTGCGTTAAGTGTGGACAGAAATTCACCCCTCCACTTT.

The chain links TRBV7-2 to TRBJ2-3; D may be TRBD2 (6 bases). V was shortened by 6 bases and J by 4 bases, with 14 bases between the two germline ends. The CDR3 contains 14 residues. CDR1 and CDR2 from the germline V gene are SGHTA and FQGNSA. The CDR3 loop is CASRREWDSDTQYF. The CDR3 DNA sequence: TGTGCCAGCAGACGGGAGTGGGACTCAGATACGCAGTATTTT.

CDR3 nucleotide sequence: TGTGCCAGCTCACAGGGGGCCGCAGATACGCAGTATTTT. This codes for CASSQGAADTQYF. This chain uses TRBV18 with TRBJ2-3; 7 bases agree with TRBD1. In germline, CDR1 is KGHSH, CDR2 LQKENI. With V trimmed by 4 bases and J by 4 bases, 2 bases remained unmatched. The length of the CDR3 is 13 residues.

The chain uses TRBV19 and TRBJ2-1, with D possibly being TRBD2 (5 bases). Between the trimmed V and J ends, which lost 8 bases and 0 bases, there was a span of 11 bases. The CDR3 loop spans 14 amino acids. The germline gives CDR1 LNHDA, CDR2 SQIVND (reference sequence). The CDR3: CASSRAISYNEQFF. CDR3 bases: TGTGCCAGTTCGCGGGCCATCTCCTACAATGAGCAGTTCTTC.

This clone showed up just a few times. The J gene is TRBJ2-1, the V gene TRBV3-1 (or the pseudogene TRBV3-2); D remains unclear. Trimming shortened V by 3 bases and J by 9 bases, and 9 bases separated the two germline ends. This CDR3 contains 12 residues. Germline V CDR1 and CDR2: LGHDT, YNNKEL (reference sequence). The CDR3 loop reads CASSHGSAEQFF. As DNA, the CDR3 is TGTGCCAGCAGCCATGGGTCCGCTGAGCAGTTCTTC.

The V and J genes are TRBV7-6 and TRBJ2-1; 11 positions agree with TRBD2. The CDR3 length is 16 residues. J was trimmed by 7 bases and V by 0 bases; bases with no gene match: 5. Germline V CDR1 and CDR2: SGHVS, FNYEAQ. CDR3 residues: CASSLALAGGRNEQFF. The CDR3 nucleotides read TGTGCCAGCAGCTTAGCGCTAGCGGGAGGAAGGAATGAGCAGTTCTTC.

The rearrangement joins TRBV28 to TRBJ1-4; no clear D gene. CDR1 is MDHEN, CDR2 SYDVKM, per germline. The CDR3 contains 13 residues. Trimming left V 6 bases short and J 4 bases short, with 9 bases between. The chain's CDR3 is CASSPVSNEKLFF. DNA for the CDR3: TGTGCCAGCAGCCCAGTCAGTAATGAAAAACTGTTTTTT.

CDR3 DNA: TGTGCCAGCAGCCCCCCGGTTCATGGTACGCAGTATTTT. Its translation is CASSPPVHGTQYF. This chain uses TRBV11-2 with TRBJ2-3; D is undetermined. Germline CDR1 and CDR2: SGHAT and FQNNGV. The length of the CDR3 is 13 residues. V lost 5 bases and J 8 bases, leaving 14 bases between the germline ends. Drawing the rest from reference TRBV11-2 and TRBJ2-3, the complete variable domain is EAGVAQSPRYKIIEKRQSVAFWCNPISGHATLYWYQQILGQGPKLLIQFQNNGVVDDSQLPKDRFSAERLKGVDSTLKIQPAKLEDSAVYLCASSPPVHGTQYFGPGTRLTVL.

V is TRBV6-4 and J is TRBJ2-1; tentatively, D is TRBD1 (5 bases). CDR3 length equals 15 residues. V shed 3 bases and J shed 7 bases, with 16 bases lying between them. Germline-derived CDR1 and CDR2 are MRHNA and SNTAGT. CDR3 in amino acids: CASSEFGDDSNEQFF. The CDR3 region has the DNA TGTGCCAGCAGTGAATTCGGCGACGACAGTAATGAGCAGTTCTTC.

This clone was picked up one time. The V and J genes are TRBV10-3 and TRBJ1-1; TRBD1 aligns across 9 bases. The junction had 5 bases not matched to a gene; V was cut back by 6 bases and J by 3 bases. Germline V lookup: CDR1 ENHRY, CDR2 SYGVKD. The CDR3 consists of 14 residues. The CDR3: CAIRLRDRDTEAFF. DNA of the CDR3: TGTGCCATCAGGTTAAGGGACAGGGACACTGAAGCTTTCTTT.

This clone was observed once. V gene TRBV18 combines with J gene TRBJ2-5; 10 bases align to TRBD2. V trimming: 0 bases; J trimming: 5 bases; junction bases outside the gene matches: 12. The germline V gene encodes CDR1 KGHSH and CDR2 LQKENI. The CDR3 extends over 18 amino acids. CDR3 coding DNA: TGTGCCAGCTCACCACCGGTGCTAGCGGGGGCCAAGGAGGAGACCCAGTACTTC. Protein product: CASSPPVLAGAKEETQYF.

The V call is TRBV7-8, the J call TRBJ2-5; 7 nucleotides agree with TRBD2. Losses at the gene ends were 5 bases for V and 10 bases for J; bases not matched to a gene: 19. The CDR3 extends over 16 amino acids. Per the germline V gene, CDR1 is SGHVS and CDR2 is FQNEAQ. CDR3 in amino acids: CASSPQGGVPVGGQYF. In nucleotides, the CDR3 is TGTGCCAGCAGCCCGCAGGGAGGGGTCCCGGTGGGTGGCCAGTACTTC.

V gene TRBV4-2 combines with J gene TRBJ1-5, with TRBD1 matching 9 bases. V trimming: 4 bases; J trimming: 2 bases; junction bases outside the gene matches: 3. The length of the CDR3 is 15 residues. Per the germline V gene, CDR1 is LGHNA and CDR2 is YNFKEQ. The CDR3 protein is CASSPDRGGNQPQHF. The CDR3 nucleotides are TGTGCCAGCAGCCCGGACAGGGGAGGCAATCAGCCCCAGCATTTT.

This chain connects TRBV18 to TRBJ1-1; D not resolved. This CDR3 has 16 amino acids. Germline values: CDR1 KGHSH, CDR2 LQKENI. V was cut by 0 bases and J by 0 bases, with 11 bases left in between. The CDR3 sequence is CASSPPVGTLNTEAFF. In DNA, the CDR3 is TGTGCCAGCTCACCACCGGTGGGCACTTTGAACACTGAAGCTTTCTTT.